This TCR beta chain comes out of a study of immune characterization of retroperitoneal liposarcoma. MiXCR, run by TCRdb on the PCR reads, gives a single entry per CDR3 protein. Here the sample spans fewer than 2,500 distinct CDR3 sequences, approximately 46% being singletons. In germline, CDR1 is MNHNS, CDR2 SASEGT. Trimming cost V 2 bases and J 3 bases, with 5 bases left between them. The CDR3 contains 12 residues. The clonotype originates from a female donor with retroperitoneal liposarcoma. Sequenced sample: tumor tissue. The chain combines TRBV6-1 with TRBJ2-7; D is ambiguous. The CDR3 region is CASSELSYEQYF. In DNA form, the CDR3 reads TGTGCCAGCAGTGAATTAAGCTACGAGCAGTACTTC.